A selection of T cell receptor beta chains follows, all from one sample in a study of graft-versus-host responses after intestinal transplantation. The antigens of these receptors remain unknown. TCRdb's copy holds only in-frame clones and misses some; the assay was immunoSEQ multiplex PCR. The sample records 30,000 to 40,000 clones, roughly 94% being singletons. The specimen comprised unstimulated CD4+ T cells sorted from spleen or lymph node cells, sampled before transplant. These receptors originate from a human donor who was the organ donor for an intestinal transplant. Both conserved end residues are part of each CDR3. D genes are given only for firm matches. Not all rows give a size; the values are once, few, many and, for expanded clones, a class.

TGTGCCAGCAGCACGGGACAGACCCGCTACGAGCAGTACTTC,CASSTGQTRYEQYF,once,TRBD1,TRBV7-2,TRBJ2-7
TGTGCCAGCAGCTGGGGACAGGGAAAGAACTATGGCTACACCTTC,CASSWGQGKNYGYTF,.,TRBD1,TRBV5-5,TRBJ1-2
TGCGCCAGCAGCCAAGATTTGACTAGGAGGGACCAAGAGACCCAGTACTTC,CASSQDLTRRDQETQYF,.,.,TRBV4-3,TRBJ2-5
TGTGCCAGCAGGGACGGACTAGCGGGGAACACCGGGGAGCTGTTTTTT,CASRDGLAGNTGELFF,.,TRBD2,TRBV2,TRBJ2-2
TGTGCCAGTAGATCGGGGGTCTATGGCTACACCTTC,CASRSGVYGYTF,.,.,TRBV19,TRBJ1-2
TGTGCCAGTAGTAGACTAGCGGGGGCCCACACCGGGGAGCTGTTTTTT,CASSRLAGAHTGELFF,.,TRBD2,TRBV19,TRBJ2-2
TGTGCCAGCAGCTCATGGGACCGACCTTACGAGCAGTACTTC,CASSSWDRPYEQYF,.,.,TRBV11-2,TRBJ2-7
TGTGCCAGCAGTACGGGACTCCCCTCTGGGGCCAACGTCCTGACTTTC,CASSTGLPSGANVLTF,.,.,TRBV28,TRBJ2-6
TGTGCCAGCAGTACTCCCCGGGGAACTAGCGGGGCGTTCTTC,CASSTPRGTSGAFF,.,TRBD2,TRBV27,TRBJ2-1
TGTGCCAGCAGCTTAACGTTTGGACAGGCATCCTACGAGCAGTACTTC,CASSLTFGQASYEQYF,.,TRBD1,TRBV11-2,TRBJ2-7
TGCGCCAGCAGCCGAACTCAGGGCATGAACACTGAAGCTTTCTTT,CASSRTQGMNTEAFF,.,.,TRBV5-1,TRBJ1-1
TGTGCCTGGAGCGGGGGGGGCCTTGGTACGCAGTATTTT,CAWSGGGLGTQYF,.,TRBD2,TRBV30,TRBJ2-3
TGCGCCAGCAGTGAGAATCCGGGGGGAATTTCCTACGAGCAGTACTTC,CASSENPGGISYEQYF,.,TRBD2,TRBV10-1,TRBJ2-7
TGTGCCAGCAGCGGGCCGAGAGAGACCCAGTACTTC,CASSGPRETQYF,.,.,TRBV6-5,TRBJ2-5
TGTGCCAGCAGTTACTCGTGGAGGGGATCCGGGGAGCTGTTTTTT,CASSYSWRGSGELFF,.,.,TRBV6-5,TRBJ2-2
TGTGCCAGCAGTCCCCCCCCCGGGGGGGGCCCTTACGAGCAGTACTTC,CASSPPPGGGPYEQYF,.,TRBD2,TRBV28,TRBJ2-7
TGTGCCAGCAGCTATCTCCTAGCACACCATTCCGACAATGAGCAGTTCTTC,CASSYLLAHHSDNEQFF,.,.,TRBV21-1,TRBJ2-1
TGTGCCAGCAGCTTAGTATCCTCAGAGGAGCGGTTCTTC,CASSLVSSEERFF,.,.,TRBV7-9,TRBJ2-1
TGTGCCAGCGCCGAACAGGGCTATGGCTACACCTTC,CASAEQGYGYTF,.,.,TRBV2,TRBJ1-2
TGCGCCAGCAGTGGGAGAAGGACGTGGCAGGAGGAATCTGGTGGGGGGGGACCAGATACGCAGTATTTT,CASSGRRTWQEESGGGGPDTQYF,.,TRBD2,TRBV10-2,TRBJ2-3
TGTGCCAGCGGAGGGGGCATGAACACTGAAGCTTTCTTT,CASGGGMNTEAFF,.,TRBD1,TRBV11-3,TRBJ1-1
TGTGCCAGTAGTATCCAGGGTTACAATCAGCCCCAGCATTTT,CASSIQGYNQPQHF,once,.,TRBV19,TRBJ1-5
TGTGCCAGCAGCCCTACTGACAGGGACGCTGAAGCTTTCTTT,CASSPTDRDAEAFF,.,TRBD1,TRBV9,TRBJ1-1
TGTGCCAGTAGTATGAGGGACAGGGTAACTGGAAACACCATATATTTT,CASSMRDRVTGNTIYF,.,TRBD1,TRBV19,TRBJ1-3
TGTGCCAGCAGCTTGGTGGGGGGAATGACAGATACGCAGTATTTT,CASSLVGGMTDTQYF,.,.,TRBV5-6,TRBJ2-3
TGTGCCAGCAGTCCTGGGACCAGGCGCACAGATACGCAGTATTTT,CASSPGTRRTDTQYF,.,.,TRBV2,TRBJ2-3
TGCGCCAGCAGCCAAGGGACAGGCTGGGGTAATTCACCCCTCCACTTT,CASSQGTGWGNSPLHF,.,TRBD1,TRBV4-1,TRBJ1-6
TGTGCCAGCAGCTTGGACAGGGGGCAGAACACTGAAGCTTTCTTT,CASSLDRGQNTEAFF,.,TRBD1,TRBV5-6,TRBJ1-1
TGTGCCTGGAGTTGGAAAGCCCTAGATACGCAGTATTTT,CAWSWKALDTQYF,.,.,TRBV30,TRBJ2-3
TGTGCCCGCGTCCGAGGGGGCCTCTATGGCTACACCTTC,CARVRGGLYGYTF,.,TRBD1,TRBV2,TRBJ1-2
TGTGCCAGTAGTATAGATCGGGGACACAATGAGCAGTTCTTC,CASSIDRGHNEQFF,.,.,TRBV19,TRBJ2-1
TGTGCCAGCAGACAGGGGGCCGGGGAGCTGTTTTTT,CASRQGAGELFF,.,TRBD1,TRBV11-3,TRBJ2-2
TGTGCCAGCAGCGTAGCCCCAGCGGGACTCTTCTACAATGAGCAGTTCTTC,CASSVAPAGLFYNEQFF,.,TRBD2,TRBV9,TRBJ2-1
TGTGCCTGGAGTGTCACGGGGGCGTCAGGATCACCCCTCCACTTT,CAWSVTGASGSPLHF,.,.,TRBV30,TRBJ1-6